Below are 16 T cell receptor beta chains sequenced from a single sample in a study of T cell responses to AZD1222 COVID-19 vaccine. Using immunoSEQ multiplex PCR, the repertoire was profiled, and TCRdb retains in-frame clones only, with some absent. Found here are 80,000 or so clones, around 90% of them singletons; the top ten hold 1.5%. The sequences come from peripheral blood, collected on day 0 of AZD1222 vaccination. Source of these receptors: an adult in good health.

This clone is a singleton in its sample. The chain is built from TRBV12-3 or TRBV12-4 and TRBJ1-6, with D unresolved. Trimming cost V 6 bases and J 8 bases, with 11 bases left between them. The CDR3 is made up of 13 amino acids. In nucleotides, the CDR3 is TGTGCCAGCAGGCTCCTAGCGGATTCACCCCTCCACTTT. Its protein is CASRLLADSPLHF.

J is TRBJ1-2 and V is TRBV15, with D perhaps matching TRBD1 (5 bases). The CDR3 consists of 18 residues. V lost 0 bases and J lost 0, with 17 bases in between. Germline V gene data show CDR1 as LNHNV and CDR2 as YYDKDF (reference sequence). The CDR3 region has the DNA TGTGCCACCAGCAGAGATACGGACTCGGTGGGGGCTAACTATGGCTACACCTTC. Translation gives CATSRDTDSVGANYGYTF.

This clone was observed once. This chain links TRBV28 with TRBJ1-1, with 7 positions matching TRBD1. The CDR3 has 14 amino acids. The germline CDR1 and CDR2 sequences are MDHEN and SYDVKM. V shed 6 bases, J shed 1 base, and the junction held 5 bases outside the gene matches. CDR3 coding DNA: TGTGCCAGCAGAGCCGGGACAGAGAACACTGAAGCTTTCTTT. Protein product: CASRAGTENTEAFF.

The chain carries TRBV7-9 and TRBJ2-5; 12 nucleotides align to TRBD2. This CDR3 is 15 amino acids long. CDR1 is SEHNR and CDR2 is FQNEAQ in the germline V gene (reference sequence). The V and J ends lost 5 bases and 5 bases, in that order; junction bases with no gene match: 6. The CDR3 DNA is TGTGCCAGCAGCGAGACTAGCGGGAGTCGGGAGACCCAGTACTTC. It codes for CASSETSGSRETQYF.

This rearrangement joins TRBV5-1 to TRBJ1-1; D not certain. Germline V lookup: CDR1 SGHRS, CDR2 YFSETQ. Deletions cut 0 bases from V and 4 bases from J, with 13 bases between. This CDR3 is 15 amino acids long. This CDR3 reads CASSLGTVVSTEAFF. The CDR3 bases are TGCGCCAGCAGCTTGGGAACAGTTGTGAGCACTGAAGCTTTCTTT. Looking up the rest from reference TRBV5-1 and TRBJ1-1 gives the full variable domain: KAGVTQTPRYLIKTRGQQVTLSCSPISGHRSVSWYQQTPGQGLQFLFEYFSETQRNKGNFPGRFSGRQFSNSRSEMNVSTLELGDSALYLCASSLGTVVSTEAFFGQGTRLTVV.

As regards this clone: The junction and the germline gene differ at one end; a read error may be behind it. This sequence joins TRBV6-1 and TRBJ2-2, with D hard to call. The V gene's germline CDR1 is MNHNS and CDR2 SASEGT. The CDR3 loop spans 13 amino acids. Here the CDR3 reads CASSEANTGELFF. CDR3 coding DNA: TGTGCCAGCAGCGAAGCGAACACCGGGGAGCTGTTTTTT.

The chain employs TRBV4-3 and TRBJ1-1; D might be TRBD1 (5 bases). Germline V CDR1 and CDR2: LGHNA, YSLEER. This CDR3 contains 16 residues. The germline V and J ends were trimmed by 1 base and 0 bases, with 12 bases remaining between them. This CDR3 reads CASSQVTGLLNTEAFF. As DNA, the CDR3 is TGCGCCAGCAGCCAAGTAACGGGGCTCCTGAACACTGAAGCTTTCTTT.

The rearrangement joins TRBV2 to TRBJ2-5; D remains ambiguous. V shed 0 bases and J shed 9 bases, with 11 bases lying between them. The CDR3 extends over 13 amino acids. Germline V gene lookup returns CDR1 SNHLY and CDR2 FYNNEI. CDR3 sequence (DNA): TGTGCCAGCAGTGAAGCGGTTTGGGCGCCCCAGTACTTC. Its translation: CASSEAVWAPQYF. Based on the CDR3 plus reference TRBV2 and TRBJ2-5, the full variable domain is EPEVTQTPSHQVTQMGQEVILRCVPISNHLYFYWYRQILGQKVEFLVSFYNNEISEKSEIFDDQFSVERPDGSNFTLKIRSTKLEDSAMYFCASSEAVWAPQYFGPGTRLLVL.

This sequence joins TRBV19 and TRBJ1-5; tentatively, D is TRBD1 (5 bases). V lost 1 base to trimming and J lost 0 bases, with 10 bases between them. The CDR3 length is 16 residues. Germline V gene sequence: CDR1 LNHDA, CDR2 SQIVND (reference sequence). The CDR3: CASSIARTISNQPQHF. The CDR3 DNA sequence: TGTGCCAGTAGTATAGCTAGGACAATTAGCAATCAGCCCCAGCATTTT. Supplemented by reference TRBV19 and TRBJ1-5, the full variable domain reads DGGITQSPKYLFRKEGQNVTLSCEQNLNHDAMYWYRQDPGQGLRLIYYSQIVNDFQKGDIAEGYSVSREKKESFPLTVTSAQKNPTAFYLCASSIARTISNQPQHFGDGTRLSIL.

The rearrangement uses TRBV30 and TRBJ1-2; D uncertain. Deletions cut 0 bases from V and 8 bases from J, with 16 bases between. Germline CDR1 reads GTSNPN; CDR2 reads SVGIG (reference sequence). This CDR3 contains 14 residues. The CDR3: CAWSVRVSLQGYTF. The CDR3 nucleotides read TGTGCCTGGAGTGTACGGGTTTCCCTGCAGGGCTACACCTTC.

The V and J genes are TRBV27 and TRBJ2-1; D unclear. Germline assignment: CDR1 MNHEY and CDR2 SMNVEV (reference sequence). The CDR3 length is 16 residues. Trimming cost V 3 bases and J 1 base, with 13 bases left between them. DNA for the CDR3: TGTGCCAGCAGTTTTGATCAAGCGAGATCCTACAATGAGCAGTTCTTC. It is translated as CASSFDQARSYNEQFF.

This chain links TRBV19 with TRBJ1-2; D call uncertain. There are 14 residues in the CDR3. Germline V gene sequence: CDR1 LNHDA, CDR2 SQIVND (reference sequence). Trimming left V 5 bases short and J 2 bases short, with 12 bases between. CDR3 in DNA: TGTGCCAGTAGTGGAGGATTGGGAAACTATGGCTACACCTTC. Translated: CASSGGLGNYGYTF.

In its sample, this clone was seen once. The V call is TRBV7-3, the J call TRBJ1-1, with D tentatively TRBD1 (5 bases). Looked up from germline, CDR1 is SGHTA and CDR2 is FQGTGA. This CDR3 is built from 16 residues. V was shortened by 1 base and J by 2 bases, with 14 bases between the two germline ends. CDR3 sequence reads: CASSLRSGARNTEAFF. The DNA for the CDR3 is TGTGCCAGCAGCTTAAGATCCGGGGCGAGAAACACTGAAGCTTTCTTT.

This clone appeared a single time. The chain is built from TRBV7-9 and TRBJ1-2, with D possibly TRBD1 on 6 matching bases. The CDR3 loop spans 12 amino acids. V lost 6 bases and J lost 8, with 13 bases in between. CDR1 SEHNR and CDR2 FQNEAQ come from the germline V gene (reference sequence). The CDR3 region has the DNA TGTGCCAGCAGTCCAGGGGATCGCGGCTACACCTTC. This codes for CASSPGDRGYTF.

The V call is TRBV29-1, the J call TRBJ2-7; D is undetermined. This CDR3 has 14 amino acids. Germline CDR1 SQVTM, CDR2 ANQGSEA. With 6 bases removed from V and 2 bases from J, the gap between germline ends came to 17 bases. This CDR3 is CSVLRASGAYEQYF. The CDR3 DNA follows: TGCAGCGTCCTTAGGGCTTCTGGGGCCTACGAGCAGTACTTC.

This chain connects TRBV28 to TRBJ2-1, with a tentative D call TRBD2 (6 bases). V was shortened by 6 bases and J by 7 bases, with 13 bases between the two germline ends. The CDR3 length is 13 residues. CDR1 is MDHEN, CDR2 SYDVKM, per germline. Here the CDR3 DNA reads TGTGCCAGCAGCCCTGGAGGGCCAAATGAGCAGTTCTTC. Encoded protein: CASSPGGPNEQFF.